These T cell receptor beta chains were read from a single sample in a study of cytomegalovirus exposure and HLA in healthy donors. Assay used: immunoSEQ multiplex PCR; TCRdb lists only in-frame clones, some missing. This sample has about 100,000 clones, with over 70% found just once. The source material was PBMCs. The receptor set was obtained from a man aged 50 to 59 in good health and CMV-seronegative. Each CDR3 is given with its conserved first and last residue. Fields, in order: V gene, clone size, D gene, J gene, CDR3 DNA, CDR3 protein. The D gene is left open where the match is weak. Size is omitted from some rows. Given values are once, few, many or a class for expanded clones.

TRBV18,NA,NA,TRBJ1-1,TGTGCCAGCTCACTGCAGGGATCCGAAGCTTTCTTT,CASSLQGSEAFF
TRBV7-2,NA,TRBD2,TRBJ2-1,TGTGCCAGCAGCTTTAGCGGGGCCTCCTACAATGAGCAGTTCTTC,CASSFSGASYNEQFF
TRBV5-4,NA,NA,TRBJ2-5,TGTGCCAGCAGCTTGGGGTTATCCCGGCAAGAGACCCAGTACTTC,CASSLGLSRQETQYF
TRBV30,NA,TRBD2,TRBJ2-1,TGTGCCTGGTCCTCCCAACTAGCGGGTGTCAATGAGCAGTTCTTC,CAWSSQLAGVNEQFF
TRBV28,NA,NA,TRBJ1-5,TGTGCCAGCATTCCGGGGGGCGCGAATCAGCCCCAGCATTTT,CASIPGGANQPQHF
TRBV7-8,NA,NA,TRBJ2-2,TGTGCCAGCAGCTTTGGGAGCCCCGTCGGGGAGCTGTTTTTT,CASSFGSPVGELFF
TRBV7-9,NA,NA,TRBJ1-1,TGTGCCAGCAGCCGGGGACATCGCACTGAAGCTTTCTTT,CASSRGHRTEAFF
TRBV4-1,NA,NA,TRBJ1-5,TGCGCCAGCAGCCAAAGCGGGCAGAAACCCAATCAGCCCCAGCATTTT,CASSQSGQKPNQPQHF
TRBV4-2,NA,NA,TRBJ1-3,TGTGCCAGCAGCCAAGTGGGAGGGGGAAACACCATATATTTT,CASSQVGGGNTIYF
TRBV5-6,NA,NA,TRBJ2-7,TGTGCCAGCAGCAGTCGTGGGAGTCGCTACGAGCAGTACTTC,CASSSRGSRYEQYF
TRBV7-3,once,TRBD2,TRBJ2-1,TGTGCCAGCAGCGCCGATTTAGCGGGACGGTACAATGAGCAGTTCTTC,CASSADLAGRYNEQFF
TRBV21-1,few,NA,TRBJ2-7,TGTGCCAGGACACTAGCGGGTCCCTCCTACGAGCAGTACTTC,CARTLAGPSYEQYF
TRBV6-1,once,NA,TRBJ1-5,TGTGCCAGCAGTGAAGGGAGGGGTAGGCAGCCCCAGCATTTT,CASSEGRGRQPQHF
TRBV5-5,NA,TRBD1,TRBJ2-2,TGTGCCAGCAGCTTCCGGGACAGGGGAGAGTTCGGGGAGCTGTTTTTT,CASSFRDRGEFGELFF
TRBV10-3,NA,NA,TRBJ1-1,TGTGCCATCAGGGGAACAGGCCCTACCATGAACACTGAAGCTTTCTTT,CAIRGTGPTMNTEAFF
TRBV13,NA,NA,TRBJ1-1,TGTGCCAGCAGCTTAGCGGGGTTGAACACTGAAGCTTTCTTT,CASSLAGLNTEAFF
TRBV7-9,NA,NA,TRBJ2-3,TGTGCCAGCAGCTTCAGAGATACGCAGTATTTT,CASSFRDTQYF
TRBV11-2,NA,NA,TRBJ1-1,TGTGCCAGCAGCGACCTCGGGGTAGAGGCTTTCTTT,CASSDLGVEAFF
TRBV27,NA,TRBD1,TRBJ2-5,TGTGCCAGCAGTCAGGGACAGGGAGTCGAGACCCAGTACTTC,CASSQGQGVETQYF
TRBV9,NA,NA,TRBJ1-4,TGTGCCAGCAGCGATGGACCTCCGGGAACCCAAAAACTGTTTTTT,CASSDGPPGTQKLFF
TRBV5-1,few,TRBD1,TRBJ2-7,TGCGCCAGCAGCACTCAGGGGGCGGAGTACGAGCAGTACTTC,CASSTQGAEYEQYF
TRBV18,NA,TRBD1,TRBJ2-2,TGTGCCAGCTCACCGACAGGGGGGGCGAACACCGGGGAGCTGTTTTTT,CASSPTGGANTGELFF
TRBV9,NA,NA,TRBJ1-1,TGTGCCAGCAGCATAAATCCGGAGAAGGGGGCTGAAGCTTTCTTT,CASSINPEKGAEAFF
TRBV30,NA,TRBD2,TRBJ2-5,TGTGCCTGGAGTGTCTCGTCTAGCGGGGAGACCCAGTACTTC,CAWSVSSSGETQYF
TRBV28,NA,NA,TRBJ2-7,TGTGCCAGCACACGTACAGTTTACGAGCAGTACTTC,CASTRTVYEQYF
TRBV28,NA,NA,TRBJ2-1,TGTGCCAGCAGCCCCTTCCCCTCCTACAATGAGCAGTTCTTC,CASSPFPSYNEQFF
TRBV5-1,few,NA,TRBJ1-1,TGCGCCAGCAGCTTGGAATCGCGGGGGCTGCGCACTGAAGCTTTCTTT,CASSLESRGLRTEAFF
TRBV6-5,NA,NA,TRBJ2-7,TGTGCCAGCAGGGCTAGTGCGTTCTACGAGCAGTACTTC,CASRASAFYEQYF
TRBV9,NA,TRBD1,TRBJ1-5,TGTGCCAGCAGCGCTCAGGGGGCGGTTGAGCCCCAGCATTTT,CASSAQGAVEPQHF
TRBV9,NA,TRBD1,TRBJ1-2,TGTGCCAGCAGCGTCCAGACAGGGTTGAGAGGCTACACCTTC,CASSVQTGLRGYTF
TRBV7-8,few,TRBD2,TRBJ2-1,TGTGCCAGCAGCTCTGGACTAGCGGGGGTATACAATGAGCAGTTCTTC,CASSSGLAGVYNEQFF
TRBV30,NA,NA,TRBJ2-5,TGTGCCTGGAAAAGGAGAGGTCAAGAGACCCAGTACTTC,CAWKRRGQETQYF
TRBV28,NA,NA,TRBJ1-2,TGTGCCAGCATCGGGAGCAACTATGGCTACACCTTC,CASIGSNYGYTF
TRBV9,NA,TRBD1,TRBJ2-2,TGTGCCAGCAGCTCGGGACAGACCCACGGGGAGCTGTTTTTT,CASSSGQTHGELFF
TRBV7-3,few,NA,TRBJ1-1,TGTGCCAGCAGCTCCGCGGGGGGGGTGAACACTGAAGCTTTCTTT,CASSSAGGVNTEAFF
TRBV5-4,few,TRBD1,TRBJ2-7,TGTGCCAGCAGCCAAGAAACACAGGGGCCCTACGAGCAGTACTTC,CASSQETQGPYEQYF
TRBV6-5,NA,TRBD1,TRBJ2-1,TGTGCCAGCAGTTCGAACAGGGACAGGGGGCACAATGAGCAGTTCTTC,CASSSNRDRGHNEQFF
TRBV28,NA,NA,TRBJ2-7,TGTGCCACCGTAGACAGGACAAGGAATTACGAGCAGTACTTC,CATVDRTRNYEQYF
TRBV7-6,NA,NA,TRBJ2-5,TGTGCCAGCAGCTTACCGAGCCAAGAGACCCAGTACTTC,CASSLPSQETQYF
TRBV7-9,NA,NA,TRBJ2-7,TGTGCCAGCAGCTTAGACTCGGGCCGGGGCGAGCAGTACTTC,CASSLDSGRGEQYF
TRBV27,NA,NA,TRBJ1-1,TGTGCCAGCAGTCTGACCTTAGACAGCATGAACACTGAAGCTTTCTTT,CASSLTLDSMNTEAFF
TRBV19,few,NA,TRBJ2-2,TGTGCCAGTAGTACGACAGTCGGGTTAACCGGGGAGCTGTTTTTT,CASSTTVGLTGELFF
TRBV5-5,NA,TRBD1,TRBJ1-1,TGTGCCAGCAGCGCCACGGACAGGGGACGGACTGAAGCTTTCTTT,CASSATDRGRTEAFF
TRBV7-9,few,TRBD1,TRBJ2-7,TGTGCCAGCAGCGCGGACAGGGTGCTCACGAACGAGCAGTACTTC,CASSADRVLTNEQYF
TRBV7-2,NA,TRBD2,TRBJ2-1,TGTGCCAGCAGCTTGGGCTCGGGGGGGAGCTCCTACAATGAGCAGTTCTTC,CASSLGSGGSSYNEQFF
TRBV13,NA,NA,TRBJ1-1,TGTGCCAGCAGCCCAGGGGTTTCGAGGAACACTGAAGCTTTCTTT,CASSPGVSRNTEAFF
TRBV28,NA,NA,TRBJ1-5,TGTGCCAGCAGTGTGATCGGGCGGGGTCAGCCCCAGCATTTT,CASSVIGRGQPQHF
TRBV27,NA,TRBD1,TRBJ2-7,TGTGCCAGCAGTTCCCGGGACAGGGGTATCTACGAGCAGTACTTC,CASSSRDRGIYEQYF
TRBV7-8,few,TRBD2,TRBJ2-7,TGTGCCAGCAGCTTAACCCGGGACTATAGGCGGGACTCGCAGTACTTC,CASSLTRDYRRDSQYF